This T cell receptor (beta chain) stems from a study of T cells in localized non-small cell lung cancer. A remark on this clone: Its antigen is not identified.

Overall study results and limits: Adjacent lung had a median approximately 57 of the 100 largest tumor clones. Heterogeneity remains possible because sequencing was limited to only one tumor region. Greater blood T cell density accompanied longer overall survival. The study found T cell clonality highest in uninvolved adjacent lung, above tumor.

Some clones are missing from TCRdb's copy, which holds only in-frame ones; the method was immunoSEQ multiplex PCR. The sample carries 75,000 to 95,000 clones, about 78% recorded once. The CDR3 contains 16 residues. The V gene lost 3 bases and the J gene lost 1 base, with 14 bases spanning the gap. Germline values: CDR1 SGHTA, CDR2 FQGNSA. This sequence originates from a man aged 35-69 years with stage II squamous cell lung carcinoma. Source: PBMCs, taken before any cancer treatment. The chain links TRBV7-2 to TRBJ2-3; D may be TRBD2 (6 bases). The CDR3 DNA is TGTGCCAGCAGCTTGCGACTAGGAGGGGGCACAGATACGCAGTATTTT. Translated, it gives CASSLRLGGGTDTQYF.